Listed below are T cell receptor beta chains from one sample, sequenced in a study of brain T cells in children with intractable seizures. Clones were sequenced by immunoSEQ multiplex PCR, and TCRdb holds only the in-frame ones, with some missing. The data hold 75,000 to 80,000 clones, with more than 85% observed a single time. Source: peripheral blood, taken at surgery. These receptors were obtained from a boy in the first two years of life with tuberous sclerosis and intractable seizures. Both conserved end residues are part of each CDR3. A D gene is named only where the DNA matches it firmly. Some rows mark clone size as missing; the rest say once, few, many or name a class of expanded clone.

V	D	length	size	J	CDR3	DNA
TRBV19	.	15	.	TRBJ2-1	CASSKELARYNEQFF	TGTGCCAGTAGTAAGGAGCTAGCGCGGTACAATGAGCAGTTCTTC
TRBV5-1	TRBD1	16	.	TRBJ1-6	CASSLEAGQGNSPLHF	TGCGCCAGCAGCTTGGAGGCGGGACAGGGGAATTCACCCCTCCACTTT
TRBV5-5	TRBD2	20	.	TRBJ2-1	CASSWEGSLAGRSSYNEQFF	TGTGCCAGCAGCTGGGAGGGTTCGCTAGCGGGCCGGAGCTCCTACAATGAGCAGTTCTTC
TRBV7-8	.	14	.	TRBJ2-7	CASSLAVQFYEQYF	TGTGCCAGCAGCTTAGCGGTACAGTTCTACGAGCAGTACTTC
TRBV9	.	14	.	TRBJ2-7	CASSVGRGDHEQYF	TGTGCCAGCAGCGTAGGCAGGGGCGACCACGAGCAGTACTTC
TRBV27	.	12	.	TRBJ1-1	CASSGGNTEAFF	TGTGCCAGCTCGGGCGGGAACACTGAAGCTTTCTTT
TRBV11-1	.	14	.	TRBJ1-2	CASSSGQLNYGYTF	TGTGCCAGCAGCTCCGGACAGCTTAACTATGGCTACACCTTC
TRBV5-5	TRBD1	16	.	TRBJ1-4	CASSTPGQVGNEKLFF	TGTGCCAGCAGTACGCCCGGACAGGTCGGCAATGAAAAACTGTTTTTT
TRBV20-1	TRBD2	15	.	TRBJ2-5	CSASVWRGAQETQYF	TGCAGTGCTAGTGTTTGGCGGGGGGCCCAAGAGACCCAGTACTTC
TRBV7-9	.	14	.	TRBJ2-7	CASSFNRDSYEQYF	TGTGCCAGCAGCTTTAACCGGGACTCCTACGAGCAGTACTTC
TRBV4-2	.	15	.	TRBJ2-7	CASSQVEGRGDEQYF	TGTGCCAGCAGCCAAGTAGAGGGGCGCGGAGACGAGCAGTACTTC
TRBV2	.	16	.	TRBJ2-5	CASSVLRGSAQETQYF	TGTGCCAGCAGTGTGTTACGAGGGTCAGCCCAAGAGACCCAGTACTTC
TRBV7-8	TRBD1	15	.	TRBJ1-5	CASSREGTGGQPQHF	TGTGCCAGCAGCCGGGAAGGGACAGGGGGTCAGCCCCAGCATTTT
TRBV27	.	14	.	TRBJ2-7	CASSPEFSPYEQYF	TGTGCCAGCAGCCCGGAGTTTAGCCCCTACGAGCAGTACTTC
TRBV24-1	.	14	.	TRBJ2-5	CATSRRGLGETQYF	TGTGCCACCAGCCGCAGGGGCTTGGGGGAGACCCAGTACTTC
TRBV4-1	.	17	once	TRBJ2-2	CASSQDGPLLNTGELFF	TGCGCCAGCAGCCAAGATGGGCCTCTACTAAACACCGGGGAGCTGTTTTTT
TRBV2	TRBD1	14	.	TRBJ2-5	CASSTGGRGETQYF	TGTGCCTCCTCGACAGGGGGGAGAGGGGAGACCCAGTACTTC
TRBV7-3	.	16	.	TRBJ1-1	CASSPNGWMGEGGAFF	TGTGCCAGCAGCCCCAATGGGTGGATGGGCGAAGGAGGAGCTTTCTTT
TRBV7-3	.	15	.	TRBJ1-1	CASSLTGLGNTEAFF	TGTGCCAGCAGCTTAACAGGGTTGGGGAACACTGAAGCTTTCTTT
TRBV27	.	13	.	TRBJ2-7	CASSLYHSYEQYF	TGTGCCAGCAGTTTATACCACTCCTACGAGCAGTACTTC
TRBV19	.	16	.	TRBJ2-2	CASKSGLPGNTGELFF	TGTGCCAGTAAATCCGGACTACCCGGTAACACCGGGGAGCTGTTTTTT
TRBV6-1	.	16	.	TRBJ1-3	CASSEVGQGYGNTIYF	TGTGCCAGCAGTGAAGTGGGGCAGGGATACGGAAACACCATATATTTT